Shown below are 10 T cell receptor beta chains from a single sample sequenced in a study of blood T cell repertoires in COVID-19. The protocol was immunoSEQ multiplex PCR, while the TCRdb copy is restricted to in-frame clones and leaves out a portion. The sample has approximately 200,000 clones, 65% to 85% seen once. The specimen was peripheral blood. The receptors here all came from a woman aged 25-40 years who had recovered from COVID-19.

The rearrangement links TRBV5-6 to TRBJ1-2, with a weak D call TRBD1 (5 bases). There are 13 residues in the CDR3. Germline values: CDR1 SGHDT, CDR2 YYEEEE. V was pared by 2 bases and J by 8 bases, with 13 bases between. The DNA of the CDR3 is TGTGCCAGCAGCTTAGGTGCGGGGGTGGGCTACACCTTC. Translating gives CASSLGAGVGYTF.

This chain joins TRBV10-3 and TRBJ2-7, with a weak D call TRBD1 (6 bases). CDR3 size: 14 residues. V was cut by 4 bases and J by 2 bases, with 12 bases left in between. Germline CDR1 is ENHRY and CDR2 is SYGVKD. The CDR3 region is CAISGGTGTYEQYF. The DNA of the CDR3 is TGTGCCATCAGTGGGGGAACAGGGACCTACGAGCAGTACTTC.

V is TRBV24-1 and J is TRBJ2-1; 15 bases align to TRBD2. The CDR3 sequence is 16 residues long. The J segment lost 6 bases and the V segment lost 4 bases, leaving 3 bases of the junction unmatched. Germline CDR1 and CDR2: KGHDR and SFDVKD. The CDR3 sequence is CATSDQGLAGGNEQFF. The CDR3 DNA is TGTGCCACCAGTGACCAGGGACTAGCGGGAGGCAATGAGCAGTTCTTC.

The rearrangement uses TRBV18 and TRBJ2-5, with D perhaps TRBD1 (5 bases). Germline CDR1 KGHSH, CDR2 LQKENI. Trimming left V 2 bases short and J 3 bases short, with 13 bases between. CDR3 length: 15 amino acids. Here the CDR3 DNA reads TGTGCCAGCTCACCAAAATGGGGCGCGGAAGAGACCCAGTACTTC. Translating gives CASSPKWGAEETQYF.

This sequence joins TRBV19 and TRBJ2-5, with D maybe TRBD2 (6 bases). Germline V gene data show CDR1 as LNHDA and CDR2 as SQIVND (reference sequence). The V end was cut by 5 bases, the J end by 1 base, with 8 bases between. The CDR3 extends over 13 amino acids. CDR3 DNA: TGTGCCAGTAGTCAGGGAGGCCAAGAGACCCAGTACTTC. Encoded protein: CASSQGGQETQYF.

The V gene is TRBV28, the J gene TRBJ1-1, with no clear D. V lost 7 bases and J lost 11, with 20 bases in between. The germline V gene encodes CDR1 MDHEN and CDR2 SYDVKM. This CDR3 region has 13 residues. The CDR3 here is CASKTGSLAWAFF. The CDR3, as DNA: TGTGCCAGCAAAACGGGGAGCCTAGCTTGGGCTTTCTTT.

The chain combines TRBV11-2 with TRBJ1-2, with D unclear. This CDR3 region has 15 residues. The V and J ends lost 5 bases and 3 bases respectively, with 16 bases between them. Per germline, CDR1 SGHAT and CDR2 FQNNGV. CDR3 bases: TGTGCCAGCAGCCTCACCGGGGTAATGGACTATGGCTACACCTTC. Translated, it gives CASSLTGVMDYGYTF.

The rearrangement uses TRBV5-6 and TRBJ2-1; D is undetermined. Germline V gene sequence: CDR1 SGHDT, CDR2 YYEEEE. Trimming pared 0 bases from V and 4 bases from J, leaving 5 bases between. The CDR3 runs 13 residues. The CDR3 coding sequence is TGTGCCAGCAGCTTGGCCGTGTACAATGAGCAGTTCTTC. It is translated as CASSLAVYNEQFF.

The rearrangement uses TRBV10-3 and TRBJ2-7, with unresolved D. The CDR3 loop spans 13 amino acids. Deletions cut 8 bases from V and 4 bases from J, with 15 bases between. CDR1 ENHRY and CDR2 SYGVKD come from the germline V gene. The CDR3: CAIVPDGWYEQYF. The CDR3 coding sequence is TGTGCCATCGTCCCCGACGGGTGGTACGAGCAGTACTTC.

The rearrangement joins TRBV19 to TRBJ2-1; maybe TRBD1 (6 bases). V was cut by 5 bases and J by 9 bases, with 14 bases left in between. CDR3 length: 13 residues. Germline-derived CDR1 and CDR2 are LNHDA and SQIVND (reference sequence). The CDR3 loop is CASSRTGSGEQFF. The CDR3 DNA follows: TGTGCCAGTAGTCGTACAGGGTCTGGTGAGCAGTTCTTC.